The TCR beta chain under discussion was sequenced for a study of breast tumors, draining lymph nodes, adjacent tissues. TCRdb independently ran MiXCR on the multiplex PCR reads; one entry per CDR3 protein. The repertoire holds 23,000 or so distinct CDR3 sequences, with about 70% as singletons. V gave up 4 bases and J gave up 0 bases, with 8 bases separating them. The CDR3 covers 14 residues. Study-level results: Most tumor T cells seemingly derive from lymph node, then expand in tumor. Luminal-like breast cancer showed significantly higher tumor–nontumor repertoire similarity than basal-like. Data only fit, rather than demonstrated, lymph node origin of most tumor T cells.

A note on this clonotype: What it binds is unknown.

This TCR came from a female donor with breast cancer. Some clones in this sample may be carry-over from other donors' samples. The sequenced sample was tumor-adjacent breast tissue. The chain couples TRBV12-3 or TRBV12-4 to TRBJ2-3; D ambiguous. CDR3 sequence reads: CASSSTDSTDTQYF. CDR3 DNA sequence: TGTGCCAGCAGTTCGACTGATAGCACAGATACGCAGTATTTT.